This T cell receptor (beta chain) was recovered during a study of regulatory T cells in long-lasting Graves disease. Building the TCR beta libraries relied on iRepertoire HTBI primers, and CDR3 regions underwent Arm-PCR. TCRdb passed the multiplex PCR reads through MiXCR, listing each CDR3 protein once. Among about 620,000 distinct CDR3 sequences listed, 16% were seen once. Between the trimmed V and J ends, which lost 3 bases and 5 bases, there was a span of 11 bases. Germline-derived CDR1 and CDR2 are KGHSH and LQKENI. The CDR3 has 15 residues. Stated time point: newly diagnosed GD, antithyroid drugs for less than 3 months. RNA from PBMCs was the source of the TCR library. These sequences were also reported in another study, on T cells in Graves' hyperthyroidism and ophthalmopathy. As that study records: Most expanded thyroid clonotypes above 0.001 recurred in blood. Through a model of 13 V-J features, ophthalmopathy was separated from stable hyperthyroidism.

The specimen was peripheral blood mononuclear cells (PBMCs), collected at new diagnosis, from a patient treated with antithyroid drugs. This chain joins TRBV18 and TRBJ1-6; weak D call: TRBD1 (6 bases). The receptor comes from a woman aged 30 to 39 with Graves disease. CDR3 sequence: CASSPTTGDNSPLHF. The CDR3, as DNA: TGTGCCAGCTCACCTACGACAGGAGATAATTCACCCCTCCACTTT.